These T cell receptor beta chains were read from a single sample in a study of control samples from healthy donors and cancer patients. Assay used: immunoSEQ multiplex PCR; TCRdb lists only in-frame clones, some missing. The sample has 140,000 to 150,000 clones, 80% to 95% seen once. The sequencing input was blood. The receptors derive from a man between 18 and 35 years old in good health. Each CDR3 is given with its conserved first and last residue. Each record gives: V gene, J gene, clone size, D gene, CDR3 DNA, CDR3 protein. The D gene is left open where the match is weak. Rows give clone size only sometimes, using once, few, many, or a class for an expanded clone.

v_call: TRBV27
j_call: TRBJ2-6
clone_size: NA
d_call: NA
cdr3_nt: TGTGCCAGAATTAGGAGCCCCCTCTCTGGGGCCAACGTCCTGACTTTC
cdr3_aa: CARIRSPLSGANVLTF

v_call: TRBV3-1/TRBV3-2
j_call: TRBJ2-1
clone_size: NA
d_call: NA
cdr3_nt: TGTGCCAGCAGCCAAGCCTTCCCGGGGCAGTCCTACAATGAGCAGTTCTTC
cdr3_aa: CASSQAFPGQSYNEQFF

v_call: TRBV27
j_call: TRBJ1-4
clone_size: NA
d_call: NA
cdr3_nt: TGTGCCAGCAGTTGGGACATGAGAGCAGAAAAACTGTTTTTT
cdr3_aa: CASSWDMRAEKLFF

v_call: TRBV7-8
j_call: TRBJ2-3
clone_size: NA
d_call: TRBD2
cdr3_nt: TGTGCCAGCAGCCCCAGGGACTACACAGATACGCAGTATTTT
cdr3_aa: CASSPRDYTDTQYF

v_call: TRBV9
j_call: TRBJ2-5
clone_size: NA
d_call: TRBD1
cdr3_nt: TGTGCCAGCAGCGTGGGACAGGTCCAAGAGACCCAGTACTTC
cdr3_aa: CASSVGQVQETQYF

v_call: TRBV28
j_call: TRBJ1-5
clone_size: NA
d_call: NA
cdr3_nt: TGTGCCAGCAGTTTATTACAGGGTAGCAATCAGCCCCAGCATTTT
cdr3_aa: CASSLLQGSNQPQHF

v_call: TRBV5-1
j_call: TRBJ1-2
clone_size: NA
d_call: NA
cdr3_nt: TGCGCCAGCAGCTTTACAGGGTCGCGTGGCTACACCTTC
cdr3_aa: CASSFTGSRGYTF

v_call: TRBV15
j_call: TRBJ1-6
clone_size: NA
d_call: NA
cdr3_nt: TGTGCCACCAGCAGAAAAGGACACGGAGGGAATTCACCCCTCCACTTT
cdr3_aa: CATSRKGHGGNSPLHF

v_call: TRBV2
j_call: TRBJ1-1
clone_size: few
d_call: NA
cdr3_nt: TGTGCCAGCAGTTTCTTGGTCGGGAACACTGAAGCTTTCTTT
cdr3_aa: CASSFLVGNTEAFF

v_call: TRBV6-5
j_call: TRBJ1-4
clone_size: NA
d_call: NA
cdr3_nt: TGTGCCAGCAGTTACGGTGGGGACCCTAATGAAAAACTGTTTTTT
cdr3_aa: CASSYGGDPNEKLFF

v_call: TRBV10-2
j_call: TRBJ1-2
clone_size: NA
d_call: NA
cdr3_nt: TGCGCCAGCAGGGAGTCCGGGACCTATTATAACTATGGCTACACCTTC
cdr3_aa: CASRESGTYYNYGYTF

v_call: TRBV10-3
j_call: TRBJ1-3
clone_size: NA
d_call: NA
cdr3_nt: TGTGCCATCAAGGGGGGTTATTTCTCTGGAAACACCATATATTTT
cdr3_aa: CAIKGGYFSGNTIYF

v_call: TRBV5-1
j_call: TRBJ1-1
clone_size: once
d_call: NA
cdr3_nt: TGCGCCAGCAGCGACTTCCATGGGGAGAACACTGAAGCTTTCTTT
cdr3_aa: CASSDFHGENTEAFF

v_call: TRBV15
j_call: TRBJ2-2
clone_size: NA
d_call: NA
cdr3_nt: TGTGCCACCAGCAGAGATCCCCCCCGCCGGACGGCGAACACCGGGGAGCTGTTTTTT
cdr3_aa: CATSRDPPRRTANTGELFF

v_call: TRBV9
j_call: TRBJ2-3
clone_size: NA
d_call: NA
cdr3_nt: TGTGCCAGCAGCGTTAAGGGGGTGGGCACAGATACGCAGTATTTT
cdr3_aa: CASSVKGVGTDTQYF

v_call: TRBV6-5
j_call: TRBJ1-5
clone_size: NA
d_call: NA
cdr3_nt: TGTGCCAGCATCAGGGGAGGCAATCAGCCCCAGCATTTT
cdr3_aa: CASIRGGNQPQHF

v_call: TRBV9
j_call: TRBJ1-4
clone_size: once
d_call: NA
cdr3_nt: TGTGCCAGCAATCGGGGGAACGGTGAAAAACTGTTTTTT
cdr3_aa: CASNRGNGEKLFF

v_call: TRBV6-5
j_call: TRBJ2-3
clone_size: NA
d_call: TRBD2
cdr3_nt: TGTGCCAGCAGTTACTCGAGGACTAGCTTGACAGATACGCAGTATTTT
cdr3_aa: CASSYSRTSLTDTQYF

v_call: TRBV19
j_call: TRBJ1-2
clone_size: NA
d_call: NA
cdr3_nt: TGTGCCAGTAGTATAGGAAAACAATTCTATGGCTACACCTTC
cdr3_aa: CASSIGKQFYGYTF

v_call: TRBV6-5
j_call: TRBJ2-1
clone_size: NA
d_call: TRBD2
cdr3_nt: TGTGCCAGCGGACGACTAGCGGGGGTCGGAGAGCAGTTCTTC
cdr3_aa: CASGRLAGVGEQFF

v_call: TRBV19
j_call: TRBJ1-4
clone_size: NA
d_call: TRBD1
cdr3_nt: TGTGCCAGTAGTACGGGACAGGGAACAGGCGAAAAACTGTTTTTT
cdr3_aa: CASSTGQGTGEKLFF

v_call: TRBV7-3
j_call: TRBJ2-3
clone_size: NA
d_call: NA
cdr3_nt: TGTGCCAGCAGCCCGGGACTTAACACAGATACGCAGTATTTT
cdr3_aa: CASSPGLNTDTQYF

v_call: TRBV29-1
j_call: TRBJ1-2
clone_size: NA
d_call: NA
cdr3_nt: TGCAGCGTTGAAGAGCCCCCAGGGCTCAGTGGCTACACCTTC
cdr3_aa: CSVEEPPGLSGYTF

v_call: TRBV5-1
j_call: TRBJ2-2
clone_size: NA
d_call: TRBD1
cdr3_nt: TGCGCCAGCAGCTCCGACAGGGGAAGAACCGGGGAGCTGTTTTTT
cdr3_aa: CASSSDRGRTGELFF

v_call: TRBV11-1
j_call: TRBJ1-1
clone_size: NA
d_call: NA
cdr3_nt: TGTGCCAGCAGCCCCGAGGAGGACACTGAAGCTTTCTTT
cdr3_aa: CASSPEEDTEAFF

v_call: TRBV7-2
j_call: TRBJ1-2
clone_size: NA
d_call: NA
cdr3_nt: TGTGCCAGCAGCTTGGCGGGCAGACAGGCCTATGGCTACACCTTC
cdr3_aa: CASSLAGRQAYGYTF

v_call: TRBV5-6
j_call: TRBJ1-3
clone_size: NA
d_call: NA
cdr3_nt: TGTGCCAGCAGCTTTAAAAGGGTTGGAAACACCATATATTTT
cdr3_aa: CASSFKRVGNTIYF

v_call: TRBV3-1/TRBV3-2
j_call: TRBJ2-7
clone_size: NA
d_call: TRBD2
cdr3_nt: TGTGCCAGCAGCCCGAAACTAGCGAACTCCTACGAGCAGTACTTC
cdr3_aa: CASSPKLANSYEQYF

v_call: TRBV19
j_call: TRBJ2-2
clone_size: NA
d_call: NA
cdr3_nt: TGTGCCAGTAGTATTGCCCCCGGGACCGGGGAGCTGTTTTTT
cdr3_aa: CASSIAPGTGELFF

v_call: TRBV7-2
j_call: TRBJ1-6
clone_size: NA
d_call: NA
cdr3_nt: TGTGCCAGCAGCCCTGTTGGAGGCCAACGGGTTCATTCACCCCTCCACTTT
cdr3_aa: CASSPVGGQRVHSPLHF

v_call: TRBV11-2
j_call: TRBJ2-5
clone_size: NA
d_call: TRBD2
cdr3_nt: TGTGCCAGCAGCTTAGGTTGGCGGGAGTGGGAGACCCAGTACTTC
cdr3_aa: CASSLGWREWETQYF

v_call: TRBV30
j_call: TRBJ1-3
clone_size: NA
d_call: NA
cdr3_nt: TGTGCCTGGAGTGTACACCGAAACACCATATATTTT
cdr3_aa: CAWSVHRNTIYF

v_call: TRBV28
j_call: TRBJ1-1
clone_size: NA
d_call: NA
cdr3_nt: TGTGCCAGCAGAAGTACTGGATGGGGTGGCACTGAAGCTTTCTTT
cdr3_aa: CASRSTGWGGTEAFF

v_call: TRBV7-9
j_call: TRBJ2-3
clone_size: NA
d_call: NA
cdr3_nt: TGTGCCAGCAGGTCGGCCCGGGACCGACCTAGCACAGATACGCAGTATTTT
cdr3_aa: CASRSARDRPSTDTQYF

v_call: TRBV7-2
j_call: TRBJ1-2
clone_size: NA
d_call: NA
cdr3_nt: TGTGCCAGCAGCTTAGGTCCGGGAGAATATGGCTACACCTTC
cdr3_aa: CASSLGPGEYGYTF

v_call: TRBV30
j_call: TRBJ2-4
clone_size: NA
d_call: NA
cdr3_nt: TGTGCCTGGAGTGGCGGGTTTCTTAACATTCAGTACTTC
cdr3_aa: CAWSGGFLNIQYF

v_call: TRBV28
j_call: TRBJ1-5
clone_size: NA
d_call: NA
cdr3_nt: TGTGCCAGCAGTTTCTCCTGGGAAGGAAGCAATCAGCCCCAGCATTTT
cdr3_aa: CASSFSWEGSNQPQHF

v_call: TRBV25-1
j_call: TRBJ2-5
clone_size: NA
d_call: TRBD2
cdr3_nt: TGTGCCAGCAGTGGTATGAGCGGGGGAGAGACCCAGTACTTC
cdr3_aa: CASSGMSGGETQYF

v_call: TRBV30
j_call: TRBJ1-2
clone_size: NA
d_call: NA
cdr3_nt: TGTGCCTGGAGCGCTACCCGTCAGTGGAACTATGGCTACACCTTC
cdr3_aa: CAWSATRQWNYGYTF

v_call: TRBV6-5
j_call: TRBJ1-2
clone_size: NA
d_call: NA
cdr3_nt: TGTGCCAGCAGTTATACGGGGGCAGGTACTGGCTACACCTTC
cdr3_aa: CASSYTGAGTGYTF

v_call: TRBV14
j_call: TRBJ1-2
clone_size: NA
d_call: NA
cdr3_nt: TGTGCCAGCAGCCAAGACTTAGGACAGAGGACTGGCTACACCTTC
cdr3_aa: CASSQDLGQRTGYTF

v_call: TRBV5-6
j_call: TRBJ1-5
clone_size: NA
d_call: NA
cdr3_nt: TGTGCCAGCGGGAGGGGGGGAGGCAATCAGCCCCAGCATTTT
cdr3_aa: CASGRGGGNQPQHF

v_call: TRBV5-6
j_call: TRBJ1-3
clone_size: NA
d_call: NA
cdr3_nt: TGTGCCAGCAGCTTGTTTGGTCGGCCCTCCAAAGGAAACACCATATATTTT
cdr3_aa: CASSLFGRPSKGNTIYF

v_call: TRBV6-5
j_call: TRBJ2-7
clone_size: NA
d_call: NA
cdr3_nt: TGTGCCAGCAGTTACGGGGTGGTCTTCGAGCAGTACTTC
cdr3_aa: CASSYGVVFEQYF

v_call: TRBV6-6
j_call: TRBJ2-7
clone_size: NA
d_call: TRBD2
cdr3_nt: TGTGCCAGCAGTTACGTGGCGGGGGCCTACGAGCAGTACTTC
cdr3_aa: CASSYVAGAYEQYF